Listed here are 14 T cell receptor beta chains from one sample, sequenced in a study of cytomegalovirus exposure and HLA in healthy donors. Assay: immunoSEQ multiplex PCR; the TCRdb copy retains only in-frame clones and omits some. The sample consists of about 200,000 clones, roughly 88% of them appearing once. The sequencing input was PBMCs. All receptors come from a woman in her 30s in good health and CMV-seropositive.

This clone was counted only a few times. This rearrangement joins TRBV4-2 to TRBJ1-5, with a weak D call TRBD1 (6 bases). The V gene's germline CDR1 is LGHNA and CDR2 YNFKEQ. This CDR3 region has 15 residues. V lost 4 bases, J lost 5 bases, and 15 bases lay in between. The CDR3 here is CASSLGRGTDQPQHF. For the CDR3, the DNA is TGTGCCAGCAGCCTTGGCAGGGGAACCGATCAGCCCCAGCATTTT.

The chain is built from TRBV11-2 and TRBJ1-2; 10 bases map to TRBD1. CDR3 length: 13 amino acids. The V and J ends lost 5 bases and 8 bases, in that order; junction bases with no gene match: 5. Germline V gene sequence: CDR1 SGHAT, CDR2 FQNNGV. For the CDR3, the DNA is TGTGCCAGCAGCCGAGGACAGGGGGAGGGCTACACCTTC. Translating gives CASSRGQGEGYTF. The whole variable domain, filled in from reference TRBV11-2 and TRBJ1-2, reads EAGVAQSPRYKIIEKRQSVAFWCNPISGHATLYWYQQILGQGPKLLIQFQNNGVVDDSQLPKDRFSAERLKGVDSTLKIQPAKLEDSAVYLCASSRGQGEGYTFGSGTRLTVV.

The chain links TRBV7-2 to TRBJ2-5, with 7 bases that match TRBD2. CDR3 size: 15 residues. Germline-derived CDR1 and CDR2 are SGHTA and FQGNSA. With V trimmed by 8 bases and J by 5 bases, 14 bases remained unmatched. CDR3 region: CASSPRRLAGETQYF. CDR3 sequence (DNA): TGTGCCAGCTCCCCACGGAGACTAGCAGGGGAGACCCAGTACTTC.

The gene calls are TRBV25-1 and TRBJ2-5; 7 nucleotides align to TRBD2. The germline V gene encodes CDR1 MGHDK and CDR2 SYGVNS. V gave up 3 bases and J gave up 4 bases; unmatched junction bases: 8. This CDR3 contains 15 residues. The CDR3 coding sequence is TGTGCCAGCAGTGAGTACGGGAGGTTGAGAGAGACCCAGTACTTC. It translates to CASSEYGRLRETQYF.

The V call is TRBV5-1, the J call TRBJ2-7; maybe TRBD1 (6 bases). CDR1 and CDR2 (germline): SGHRS, YFSETQ. The CDR3 is 14 amino acids. Trimming took off 7 bases at V and 0 bases at J, with 14 bases between the two ends. Written as DNA, the CDR3 is TGCGCCAGCTCGCGGACAGCACACTCCTACGAGCAGTACTTC. Its protein is CASSRTAHSYEQYF.

The chain couples TRBV4-1 to TRBJ2-3, with D possibly TRBD1 on 7 matching bases. V lost 4 bases to trimming and J lost 4 bases, with 15 bases between them. The CDR3 sequence is 15 residues long. The germline V gene has CDR1 MGHRA and CDR2 YSYEKL. CDR3 DNA: TGCGCCAGCAGCCGGGGAGACAGGGACTCAGATACGCAGTATTTT. It is translated as CASSRGDRDSDTQYF.

This clone was seen once. V and J are TRBV20-1 and TRBJ2-7; 7 bases match TRBD2. The length of the CDR3 is 11 residues. Germline V lookup: CDR1 DFQATT, CDR2 SNEGSKA (reference sequence). V shed 7 bases and J 2 bases; nucleotides not matched to a gene: 2. The CDR3 protein is CSGGRAYEQYF. The CDR3 DNA follows: TGCAGTGGAGGGAGGGCCTACGAGCAGTACTTC.

This clone was seen only once. The J gene is TRBJ2-1, the V gene TRBV7-9; 10 bases are a match to TRBD1. CDR1 and CDR2 from the germline V gene are SEHNR and FQNEAQ (reference sequence). This CDR3 region has 16 residues. J lost 2 bases, V lost 5 bases, and 6 bases had no gene match. This CDR3 reads CASSPFDRGPYNEQFF. Written as DNA, the CDR3 is TGTGCCAGCAGCCCCTTCGACAGGGGGCCCTACAATGAGCAGTTCTTC.

The J gene is TRBJ2-7, the V gene TRBV5-1, with D possibly TRBD1 on 5 matching bases. This CDR3 is built from 16 residues. V was pared by 3 bases and J by 4 bases, with 20 bases between. In germline, CDR1 is SGHRS, CDR2 YFSETQ. The CDR3 sequence: CASSYTGNPVTYEQYF. As DNA, the CDR3 is TGCGCCAGCAGCTACACAGGAAACCCAGTTACTTACGAGCAGTACTTC.

CDR3 nucleotides: TGCGCCAGCAAGTCAGGGGCAGGGAACACTGAAGCTTTCTTT. It yields the protein CASKSGAGNTEAFF. V is TRBV5-1 and J is TRBJ1-1, with D possibly TRBD1 on 6 matching bases. Per the germline V gene, CDR1 is SGHRS and CDR2 is YFSETQ. The CDR3 totals 14 residues. Trimming left V 6 bases short and J 1 base short, with 13 bases between.

For this clone: Other DNA sequences within the sample encode an identical CDR3. V usage is TRBV27 and J usage is TRBJ2-2; 8 bases map to TRBD2. The trim removed 2 bases at V and 8 bases at J, leaving 1 base unmatched. Germline CDR1 MNHEY, CDR2 SMNVEV (reference sequence). The CDR3 spans 13 residues. CDR3 nucleotide sequence: TGTGCCAGCAGTTTAAGCGGGAGTGGGGAGCTGTTTTTT. This codes for CASSLSGSGELFF.

V and J are TRBV9 and TRBJ2-3, with 12 bases fitting TRBD2. The junction had 4 bases not matched to a gene; V was cut back by 0 bases and J by 5 bases. The CDR3 has 16 amino acids. Germline V gene data show CDR1 as SGDLS and CDR2 as YYNGEE. The CDR3 loop is CASSVELAGGKDTQYF. As DNA, the CDR3 is TGTGCCAGCAGCGTAGAACTAGCGGGAGGTAAAGATACGCAGTATTTT.

The CDR3 bases are TGTGCCAGCAGCCCCGACAGGGCCTCGCGGGCCAACGTCCTGACTTTC. Translated, it gives CASSPDRASRANVLTF. The chain employs TRBV5-4 and TRBJ2-6; TRBD1 matches at 7 bases. Trimming took 4 bases from V and 5 from J; bases not matched to a gene: 9. CDR1 is SGHNT, CDR2 YYREEE, per germline (reference sequence). CDR3 length: 16 residues.

This chain uses TRBV29-1 with TRBJ1-3; D call uncertain. The CDR3 runs 14 residues. Germline V lookup: CDR1 SQVTM, CDR2 ANQGSEA. V shed 4 bases and J shed 1 base, with 11 bases lying between them. CDR3 nucleotides: TGCAGCGTTGCGCCCGGGATGTCTGGAAACACCATATATTTT. It is translated as CSVAPGMSGNTIYF.